This is a list of T cell receptor beta chains from one sample in a study of T-cell reconstitution after alpha-beta-depleted transplantation in children. TCRdb independently ran MiXCR on the PCR reads; one entry per CDR3 protein. The profile covers 600,000 to 800,000 distinct CDR3 sequences, with around 13% appearing a single time and about 0.79% taken by the ten largest. Material: PBMCs, obtained before TCRalphabeta/CD19-depleted stem cell transplant. These receptors were collected from a girl aged 2 to 10 with congenital amegakaryocytic thrombocytopenia, due to receive a stem cell transplant. CDR3s include the opening cysteine and the closing phenylalanine or tryptophan. Each record gives: V gene, J gene, clone size, D gene, CDR3 DNA, CDR3 protein. The D gene is left open where the match is weak. Clone size is shown for a subset of rows, as once, few, many or a class of expanded clone.

v_gene: TRBV20-1; j_gene: TRBJ2-3; abundance: many; d_gene: TRBD2; CDR3nt: TGCAGTGCTAGTCCCCAACTAGCGGGAGGGCTCCAAGATACGCAGTATTTT; CDR3aa: CSASPQLAGGLQDTQYF
v_gene: TRBV7-2; j_gene: TRBJ2-5; abundance: few; d_gene: TRBD1; CDR3nt: TGTGCCAGTAAACAACAGGGGATGTCAGAGACCCAGTACTTC; CDR3aa: CASKQQGMSETQYF
v_gene: TRBV20-1; j_gene: TRBJ1-5; abundance: many; d_gene: TRBD1; CDR3nt: TGCAGTGCTAGGGACAGGGGGCTTGGTAATCAGCCCCAGCATTTT; CDR3aa: CSARDRGLGNQPQHF
v_gene: TRBV29-1; j_gene: TRBJ2-7; abundance: many; d_gene: NA; CDR3nt: TGCAGCGATAGACCACTTAACAGTGTCTCCTACGAGCAGTACTTC; CDR3aa: CSDRPLNSVSYEQYF
v_gene: TRBV12-3/TRBV12-4; j_gene: TRBJ1-3; abundance: few; d_gene: TRBD1; CDR3nt: TGTGCCAGCAGGAATACAGGGGCTGGAAACACCATATATTTT; CDR3aa: CASRNTGAGNTIYF
v_gene: TRBV2; j_gene: TRBJ2-7; abundance: many; d_gene: NA; CDR3nt: TGTGCCAGCATCGGGGTCTCCTACGAGCAGTACTTC; CDR3aa: CASIGVSYEQYF
v_gene: TRBV20-1; j_gene: TRBJ2-3; abundance: many; d_gene: TRBD2; CDR3nt: TGCAGTGCTCCCGACATAGCGGGAGTGGGAGATACGCAGTATTTT; CDR3aa: CSAPDIAGVGDTQYF
v_gene: TRBV10-3; j_gene: TRBJ2-7; abundance: many; d_gene: NA; CDR3nt: TGTGCCTCCGGAAATAACGAGCAGTACTTC; CDR3aa: CASGNNEQYF
v_gene: TRBV12-3/TRBV12-4; j_gene: TRBJ2-7; abundance: NA; d_gene: TRBD2; CDR3nt: TGTGCCAGCAGTTCACCGGGACTAGCGGGAGTAAAGGGGGTTGAGCAGTACTTC; CDR3aa: CASSSPGLAGVKGVEQYF
v_gene: TRBV20-1; j_gene: TRBJ2-7; abundance: many; d_gene: TRBD2; CDR3nt: TGCAGTGCTAGAGTTTGGACTAGCGGGAGTTACGAGCAGTACTTC; CDR3aa: CSARVWTSGSYEQYF
v_gene: TRBV5-6; j_gene: TRBJ1-1; abundance: few; d_gene: TRBD1; CDR3nt: TGTGCCAGCAGTTTATATAGACAGGGATACACTGAAGCTTTCTTT; CDR3aa: CASSLYRQGYTEAFF
v_gene: TRBV12-3/TRBV12-4; j_gene: TRBJ1-1; abundance: many; d_gene: NA; CDR3nt: TGTGCCAGCAGTTTAGGCCGGGAAGCTTTCTTT; CDR3aa: CASSLGREAFF
v_gene: TRBV5-1; j_gene: TRBJ1-1; abundance: many; d_gene: NA; CDR3nt: TGCGCCAGCAGCCTTACGAGCACTGAAGCTTTCTTT; CDR3aa: CASSLTSTEAFF
v_gene: TRBV15; j_gene: TRBJ2-3; abundance: few; d_gene: NA; CDR3nt: TGTGCCACCAGCAGCGGATCGGGGCTGGATTCAGATACGCAGTATTTT; CDR3aa: CATSSGSGLDSDTQYF
v_gene: TRBV19; j_gene: TRBJ2-1; abundance: few; d_gene: NA; CDR3nt: TGTGCCAGTAGTATCCCAATTGGTGAGCAGTTCTTC; CDR3aa: CASSIPIGEQFF
v_gene: TRBV5-1; j_gene: TRBJ1-1; abundance: many; d_gene: NA; CDR3nt: TGCGCCAGCAGCTTGGTCGGTAGCGGAGGAACTGAAGCTTTCTTT; CDR3aa: CASSLVGSGGTEAFF
v_gene: TRBV5-1; j_gene: TRBJ2-1; abundance: few; d_gene: TRBD2; CDR3nt: TGCGCCAGCAACATGGGGGCTAGCGGGCTTTCCAATGAGCAGTTCTTC; CDR3aa: CASNMGASGLSNEQFF
v_gene: TRBV28; j_gene: TRBJ1-5; abundance: few; d_gene: NA; CDR3nt: TGTGCCAGCACCCAGGTAGATCAGCCCCAGCATTTT; CDR3aa: CASTQVDQPQHF
v_gene: TRBV29-1; j_gene: TRBJ2-7; abundance: many; d_gene: NA; CDR3nt: TGCAGCGTTGCCCCGCAGGGGCCTACCTACGAGCAGTACTTC; CDR3aa: CSVAPQGPTYEQYF
v_gene: TRBV12-3/TRBV12-4; j_gene: TRBJ2-7; abundance: many; d_gene: TRBD1; CDR3nt: TGTGCCAGCAGAACCGGGACAGGGGGGATCGAGCAGTACTTC; CDR3aa: CASRTGTGGIEQYF
v_gene: TRBV20-1; j_gene: TRBJ2-3; abundance: NA; d_gene: TRBD2; CDR3nt: TGCAGTGGCCGGATTTTTGGCGGGAGGGCCCGCGGGGATACGCAGTATTTT; CDR3aa: CSGRIFGGRARGDTQYF
v_gene: TRBV5-5; j_gene: TRBJ2-6; abundance: many; d_gene: NA; CDR3nt: TGTGCCAGCAGGGCCGACGTGGGTTCTGGGGCCAACGTCCTGACTTTC; CDR3aa: CASRADVGSGANVLTF
v_gene: TRBV5-6; j_gene: TRBJ1-6; abundance: many; d_gene: NA; CDR3nt: TGTGCCAGCAGCGATAGTAGGGGAGGATATAATTCACCCCTCCACTTT; CDR3aa: CASSDSRGGYNSPLHF
v_gene: TRBV15; j_gene: TRBJ2-3; abundance: many; d_gene: TRBD2; CDR3nt: TGTGCCACCAGCAGAGATGGGCGGGAGGAAGATACGCAGTATTTT; CDR3aa: CATSRDGREEDTQYF
v_gene: TRBV2; j_gene: TRBJ1-1; abundance: NA; d_gene: NA; CDR3nt: TGTGCCAGCAGTGTATACTACACTGAAGCTTTCTTT; CDR3aa: CASSVYYTEAFF
v_gene: TRBV28; j_gene: TRBJ2-3; abundance: many; d_gene: NA; CDR3nt: TGCGCCAGCAGCTTACCTAGCACAGATACGCAGTATTTT; CDR3aa: CASSLPSTDTQYF
v_gene: TRBV12-3/TRBV12-4; j_gene: TRBJ2-7; abundance: NA; d_gene: TRBD1; CDR3nt: TGTGCCAGCAGTCCGGGACAGGGGACAGGGGACTACGAGCAGTACTTC; CDR3aa: CASSPGQGTGDYEQYF
v_gene: TRBV19; j_gene: TRBJ2-3; abundance: NA; d_gene: TRBD2; CDR3nt: TGTGCCAGTAGTGCCGGACTAGATCGGGATACGCAGTATTTT; CDR3aa: CASSAGLDRDTQYF
v_gene: TRBV20-1; j_gene: TRBJ2-1; abundance: many; d_gene: NA; CDR3nt: TGCAGTACAGCGGGTCGAAACAATGAGCAGTTCTTC; CDR3aa: CSTAGRNNEQFF
v_gene: TRBV20-1; j_gene: TRBJ2-1; abundance: NA; d_gene: TRBD2; CDR3nt: TGCAGTGCTAGGGATAGCGGGGCCCGATACAATGAGCAGTTCTTC; CDR3aa: CSARDSGARYNEQFF
v_gene: TRBV7-6; j_gene: TRBJ2-5; abundance: many; d_gene: TRBD2; CDR3nt: TGTGCCAGCAGCACCAAACTAGCGGAGGACCAAGAGACCCAGTACTTC; CDR3aa: CASSTKLAEDQETQYF
v_gene: TRBV20-1; j_gene: TRBJ1-6; abundance: many; d_gene: NA; CDR3nt: TGCAGTGCTAGACGGTTGTCTCCTAATTCACCCCTCCACTTT; CDR3aa: CSARRLSPNSPLHF
v_gene: TRBV20-1; j_gene: TRBJ2-4; abundance: NA; d_gene: TRBD1; CDR3nt: TGCAGTGCTAGGGACAGGTCTATTTTTCCGGGCGACATTCAGTACTTC; CDR3aa: CSARDRSIFPGDIQYF
v_gene: TRBV20-1; j_gene: TRBJ2-7; abundance: NA; d_gene: NA; CDR3nt: TGCAGTGCTACGGACACCCCGAACTACGAGCAGTACTTC; CDR3aa: CSATDTPNYEQYF
v_gene: TRBV20-1; j_gene: TRBJ2-1; abundance: many; d_gene: NA; CDR3nt: TGCAGTGCTAGACTACTCAATGAGCAGTTCTTC; CDR3aa: CSARLLNEQFF
v_gene: TRBV5-6; j_gene: TRBJ1-6; abundance: many; d_gene: NA; CDR3nt: TGTGCCAGCAGCTTCGTTCCAGGGGACAATTCACCCCTCCACTTT; CDR3aa: CASSFVPGDNSPLHF
v_gene: TRBV20-1; j_gene: TRBJ2-3; abundance: few; d_gene: TRBD2; CDR3nt: TGCAGTGCTTTTCCGGGACTAGCGGACACAGATACGCAGTATTTT; CDR3aa: CSAFPGLADTDTQYF
v_gene: TRBV13; j_gene: TRBJ2-3; abundance: many; d_gene: NA; CDR3nt: TGTGCCAGCAGCTTTGGCTACCTCACAGATACGCAGTATTTT; CDR3aa: CASSFGYLTDTQYF
v_gene: TRBV20-1; j_gene: TRBJ2-2; abundance: many; d_gene: NA; CDR3nt: TGCAGTGCTCCCGGGGACACCACTACCGGGGAGCTGTTTTTT; CDR3aa: CSAPGDTTTGELFF
v_gene: TRBV7-8; j_gene: TRBJ2-2; abundance: once; d_gene: NA; CDR3nt: TGTGCCAGCAGCTTAGATGGTCGCGGGGAGCTGTTTTTT; CDR3aa: CASSLDGRGELFF
v_gene: TRBV19; j_gene: TRBJ2-4; abundance: few; d_gene: TRBD1; CDR3nt: TGTGCCAGTAGTATTACAGGGGTTGGCATTCAGTACTTC; CDR3aa: CASSITGVGIQYF